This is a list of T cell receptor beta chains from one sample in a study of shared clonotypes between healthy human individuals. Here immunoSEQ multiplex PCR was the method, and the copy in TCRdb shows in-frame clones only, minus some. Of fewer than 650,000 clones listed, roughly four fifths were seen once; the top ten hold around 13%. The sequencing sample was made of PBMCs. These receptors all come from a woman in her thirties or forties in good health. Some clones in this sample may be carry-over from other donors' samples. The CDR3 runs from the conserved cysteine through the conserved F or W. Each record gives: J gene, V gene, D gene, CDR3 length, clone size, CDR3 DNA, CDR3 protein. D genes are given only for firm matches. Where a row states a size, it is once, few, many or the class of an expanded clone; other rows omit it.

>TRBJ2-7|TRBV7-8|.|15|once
TGCGCCAGCGGTTTCCTCCGCTACTCACCCTACGAGCAGTACTTC
CASGFLRYSPYEQYF
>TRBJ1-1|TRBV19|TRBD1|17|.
TGTGCCAGTAGTTACCGGGACAGCGGATCGGCGGACACTGAAGCTTTCTTT
CASSYRDSGSADTEAFF
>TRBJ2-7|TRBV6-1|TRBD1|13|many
TGTGCCAGCTCCTGGACAGGGGTCGACGAGCAGTACTTC
CASSWTGVDEQYF
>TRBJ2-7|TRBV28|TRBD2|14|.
TGTGCCACTCTACCGGGACTACCACCCTACGAGCAGTACTTC
CATLPGLPPYEQYF
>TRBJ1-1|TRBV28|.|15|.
TGTGCCAGCACCCGAGGCGGGGCAGACAACACTGAAGCTTTCTTT
CASTRGGADNTEAFF
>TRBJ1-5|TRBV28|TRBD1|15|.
TGTGCCAGCATACTCCGGACAGGGATCCGTCGGCCCCAGCATTTT
CASILRTGIRRPQHF
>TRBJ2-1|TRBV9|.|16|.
TGTGCCAGCAGCGTAGATCAGGGGAGAACCTACAATGAGCAGTTCTTC
CASSVDQGRTYNEQFF
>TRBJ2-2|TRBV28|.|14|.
TGTGCTAGCATTGCAGAGATGAACACCGGGGAGCTGTTTTTT
CASIAEMNTGELFF
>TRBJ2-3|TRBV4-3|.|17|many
TGCGCCAGCAGCCAAGGAATCGGGGGACAGAGCACAGATACGCAGTATTTT
CASSQGIGGQSTDTQYF
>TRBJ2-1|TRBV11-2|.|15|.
TGTGCCAGCAGCTTCGCGCAGGTTGGATACAATGAGCAGTTCTTC
CASSFAQVGYNEQFF
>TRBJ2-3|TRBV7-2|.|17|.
TGTGCCAGCAGCTTACGGGACGTTGGGGTTGGCACAGATACGCAGTATTTT
CASSLRDVGVGTDTQYF
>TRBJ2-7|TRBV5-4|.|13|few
TGTGCCAGCAGCTTGGACCTCTCCTACGAGCAGTACTTC
CASSLDLSYEQYF
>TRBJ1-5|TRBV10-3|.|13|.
TGTGCCATCAGGGAAGAACCGGGGCAGCCCCAGCATTTT
CAIREEPGQPQHF
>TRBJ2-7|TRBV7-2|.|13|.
TGTGCCAGCAGCTTAGCCCGGGACCGCGAGCAGTACTTC
CASSLARDREQYF
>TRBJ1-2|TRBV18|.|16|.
TGTGCCAGCTCACCGGGGGGCCCCGGTACTAACTATGGCTACACCTTC
CASSPGGPGTNYGYTF
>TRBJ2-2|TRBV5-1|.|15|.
TGCGCCAGCAGCGTGACAGAAGCGAACACCGGGGAGCTGTTTTTT
CASSVTEANTGELFF